In its sample, the clone carrying this T cell receptor (beta chain) was seen many times. The antigen is unknown. This entry comes from a study of Graves' ophthalmopathy and Graves' hyperthyroidism. Whole-study findings and limits: Distinction of ophthalmopathy from stable hyperthyroidism by a 13-signature model reached approximately 88% sensitivity and approximately 81% specificity.

Germline-derived CDR1 and CDR2 are DFQATT and SNEGSKA (reference sequence). This CDR3 comprises 15 residues. V lost 3 bases, J lost 6 bases, and 18 bases lay in between. The study amplified TCR beta CDR3 regions using RNA transcripts. Second-round multiplex PCR came after a first-round RT-PCR that employed HTBI primers. TCRdb itself ran the multiplex PCR reads through MiXCR, one entry per CDR3 protein. The top ten hold roughly an eighth of the sample, which has 350,000 or so distinct CDR3 sequences, 17% seen once. This receptor was taken from an adult man with Graves' ophthalmopathy. What was sequenced was peripheral blood. This chain joins TRBV20-1 and TRBJ1-5; D may be TRBD1 (5 bases). Here the CDR3 reads CSASPSGNLLQPQHF. The CDR3 DNA reads as TGCAGTGCTAGCCCCTCAGGGAACCTGCTTCAGCCCCAGCATTTT.